This TCR beta chain was captured by sequencing in a study of STAT5B mutations in CD4+ large granular lymphocyte leukemia (dated by TCRdb to between 2021 and 2022). Regarding the study in general: Among healthy controls, the CDR3 'QG' motif was associated with a particular HLA allele. TCRbeta repertoires of CD4+ T-cell large granular lymphocyte leukemia patients were compared with those of healthy blood donors. Flow cytometry on FACSCanto II or FACSVerse showed that the purified fractions were more than 95% pure among lymphocytes. What the research found in general, with its limitations: The data were not HLA-matched, and the higher clonality in CD4+ T-LGLL than in CD8+ T-LGLL could be due to the relatively small sample size. Enrichment of TRBV06-family usage was observed among the top patient clones (8/27) relative to healthy controls (2/35). Compared with healthy CD4+ repertoires, CD4-sorted patient repertoires appeared more clonal, and this difference remained even after the putative leukemic clones were removed. Main leukemic clonotypes were private to each patient, although 20% to 25% of the main leukemic clonotypes were found at low frequency in the non-leukemic repertoires of other patients.

The immunoSEQ assay at survey resolution was applied to genomic DNA for sequencing of TCRbeta rearrangements. Regarding the original processing steps: A lowest detectable productive clonotype frequency of 2.59 x 10-5 was observed in the TCR sequencing data. Only productive TCRbeta rearrangements, meaning sequences that were complete and in-frame, were kept for the analyses. Sample clonality was computed as Simpson clonality in the immunoSEQ Analyzer version 3.0. Clones were categorized by frequency as very rare, small, medium, large (1-20%) or hyperexpanded (>20%). OLGA 1.2.3 estimated generation probabilities, VDJtools produced V-gene circos plots, VDJdb was queried for specificities, and GLIPH identified CDR3 motifs. TCRdb obtained this table from immuneACCESS and retained in-frame rearrangements with V and J assigned. These tables miss some clones; where compared with another copy, unresolved V genes account for less than half of the shortfall, and the remainder is unexplained. Clonal size and the V and J genes are those of that table, whereas D and trimming came from the DNA. For this sample there are more than 30,000 clones; around 80% appear just once. Of the sample, roughly 2% falls within the top ten clones.

CDR1 and CDR2, looked up from the germline V gene (reference sequence), are SEHNR and FQNEAQ. The germline ends are 5 bases apart after V is trimmed by 0 bases and J by 0 bases. Counted from cysteine to phenylalanine, this CDR3 has 14 amino acids. The only DNA kept is the CDR3, 42 bases in frame from the first base. A note on this clone: Which antigen it targets is not known. No clone much larger than this one lies a single base away; base qualities are absent.

Healthy controls were fewer than 40 blood donors whose buffy coats came from the Finnish Red Cross blood service. All TCR-sequenced material derived from peripheral blood: patient blood samples and healthy donor buffy coats. Peripheral blood mononuclear cells were isolated by Ficoll-Hypaque gradient centrifugation. CD4+ cells were magnetically purified from the buffy coats of healthy controls. The Gentra Puregene Cell and Tissue kit was used for genomic DNA extraction, and quantification was performed on a Qubit 2.0 fluorometer. Sequences were obtained from CD4+ T cells from blood buffy coats. The sequence was collected from a human donor in good health. The chain is made from TRBV7-9 and TRBJ1-1; too little of a D gene remains to name it. The sequence in DNA is TGTGCCAGCAGCTTAGCCAGAGTGAACACTGAAGCTTTCTTT. This translates into CASSLARVNTEAFF.